These 20 T cell receptor beta chains were all obtained from the same sample, sequenced in a study of PD-1 blockade in classical Hodgkin lymphoma. Sequencing used immunoSEQ multiplex PCR; TCRdb keeps in-frame clones, though not all of them. The sample shows approximately 19,000 clones, 76% of them seen only once. As to time point: cycle 4 day 1 (C4D1), after 6 weeks of nivolumab. All patients experienced relapse after autologous stem cell transplantation, and brentuximab vedotin exposure was variable. This sample comprised peripheral blood mononuclear cells (PBMCs), obtained before the fourth cycle of nivolumab. Receptors originate from a human donor with classical Hodgkin lymphoma.

This clone was recorded once. The chain employs TRBV7-2 and TRBJ2-1, with a tentative D call TRBD2 (5 bases). CDR1 is SGHTA and CDR2 is FQGNSA in the germline V gene. The V gene lost 5 bases and the J gene lost 0 bases, with 8 bases spanning the gap. The CDR3 length is 14 residues. In DNA, the CDR3 is TGTGCCAGCAGCGGGAGTAGCTCCTACAATGAGCAGTTCTTC. Its protein is CASSGSSSYNEQFF.

The chain uses TRBV5-1 and TRBJ1-6; tentatively, D is TRBD1 (5 bases). V lost 1 base to trimming and J lost 10 bases, with 12 bases between them. This CDR3 region has 14 residues. Germline CDR1 is SGHRS and CDR2 is YFSETQ. CDR3 nucleotide sequence: TGCGCCAGCAGCTTGACAGGTTCCAACTCACCCCTCCACTTT. Its translation: CASSLTGSNSPLHF.

The chain couples TRBV29-1 to TRBJ2-5, with TRBD1 matching over 9 bases. Germline loops: CDR1 SQVTM, CDR2 ANQGSEA. The junction had 14 bases not matched to a gene; V was cut back by 4 bases and J by 2 bases. The CDR3 is 17 residues long. CDR3 sequence: CSVAGTGFNALQETQYF. The DNA of the CDR3 is TGCAGCGTTGCCGGGACAGGGTTTAATGCCCTTCAAGAGACCCAGTACTTC. Looking up the rest from reference TRBV29-1 and TRBJ2-5 gives the full variable domain: SAVISQKPSRDICQRGTSLTIQCQVDSQVTMMFWYRQQPGQSLTLIATANQGSEATYESGFVIDKFPISRPNLTFSTLTVSNMSPEDSSIYLCSVAGTGFNALQETQYFGPGTRLLVL.

This clone was observed a single time. Here the CDR3 reads CASSLVAGGPLGFYEQYF. The CDR3, as DNA: TGTGCCAGCTCACTTGTAGCGGGAGGGCCGTTGGGTTTTTACGAGCAGTACTTC. The rearrangement joins TRBV18 to TRBJ2-7; 11 bases are shared with TRBD2. This CDR3 is 18 amino acids long. Trimming removed 4 bases from V and 4 bases from J; junction bases left unmatched: 15. Per germline, CDR1 KGHSH and CDR2 LQKENI.

The chain uses TRBV12-5 and TRBJ2-1, with TRBD1 matching 9 bases. Germline CDR1 LGHNT, CDR2 FRNRAP. This CDR3 spans 15 amino acids. Germline trimming cut 5 bases from V and 5 bases from J; bases unmatched to any gene: 7. The CDR3, as DNA: TGTGCTAGTGGTCAAACAGGGGGCCTCCACAATGAGCAGTTCTTC. Protein product: CASGQTGGLHNEQFF. Combining the CDR3 with reference TRBV12-5 and TRBJ2-1 gives the whole variable domain DARVTQTPRHKVTEMGQEVTMRCQPILGHNTVFWYRQTMMQGLELLAYFRNRAPLDDSGMPKDRFSAEMPDATLATLKIQPSEPRDSAVYFCASGQTGGLHNEQFFGPGTRLTVL.

The rearrangement uses TRBV7-9 and TRBJ2-5; a possible D gene is TRBD1 (6 bases). There are 14 residues in the CDR3. Per the germline V gene, CDR1 is SEHNR and CDR2 is FQNEAQ (reference sequence). V lost 5 bases and J 1 base, leaving 11 bases between the germline ends. DNA for the CDR3: TGTGCCAGCAGCCTAAGACAGGCCCAAGAGACCCAGTACTTC. Translated, it gives CASSLRQAQETQYF.

This chain uses TRBV7-2 with TRBJ2-7; 8 bases map to TRBD2. With V trimmed by 2 bases and J by 1 base, 1 base remained unmatched. CDR1 and CDR2 from the germline V gene are SGHTA and FQGNSA. The CDR3 spans 14 residues. The chain's CDR3 is CASSLTSGSYEQYF. In DNA, the CDR3 is TGTGCCAGCAGCTTAACTAGCGGATCCTACGAGCAGTACTTC.

V gene TRBV19 combines with J gene TRBJ2-7, with D possibly TRBD1 on 5 matching bases. CDR3 size: 15 residues. Germline lookup yields CDR1 LNHDA and CDR2 SQIVND (reference sequence). The V and J ends lost 3 bases and 2 bases respectively, with 14 bases between them. CDR3 coding DNA: TGTGCCAGTAGTATCGGCGCAGGGTTCGCCTACGAGCAGTACTTC. It is translated as CASSIGAGFAYEQYF. Combining the CDR3 with reference TRBV19 and TRBJ2-7 gives the whole variable domain DGGITQSPKYLFRKEGQNVTLSCEQNLNHDAMYWYRQDPGQGLRLIYYSQIVNDFQKGDIAEGYSVSREKKESFPLTVTSAQKNPTAFYLCASSIGAGFAYEQYFGPGTRLTVT.

This chain joins TRBV7-3 and TRBJ2-1; maybe TRBD1 (5 bases). Germline loops: CDR1 SGHTA, CDR2 FQGTGA. The CDR3 runs to 15 residues. V was pared by 2 bases and J by 7 bases, with 15 bases between. The CDR3 loop reads CASSLGASWGNEQFF. The CDR3 DNA is TGTGCCAGCAGCTTAGGGGCCTCCTGGGGAAATGAGCAGTTCTTC.

The rearrangement uses TRBV25-1 and TRBJ1-5; D is uncertain. V was pared by 1 base and J by 4 bases, with 11 bases between. Germline CDR1 is MGHDK and CDR2 is SYGVNS. CDR3 length equals 15 residues. In DNA, the CDR3 is TGTGCCAGCAGTGAATCAGGAGGCTATAATCAGCCCCAGCATTTT. This codes for CASSESGGYNQPQHF.

The V gene is TRBV5-4, the J gene TRBJ2-2; perhaps TRBD1 as D (5 bases). The CDR3 is 15 residues long. V gave up 0 bases and J gave up 8 bases, with 14 bases separating them. The germline V gene encodes CDR1 SGHNT and CDR2 YYREEE (reference sequence). The CDR3 DNA sequence: TGTGCCAGCAGCTTGGGGGGCCAGGGAAAAGGGGAGCTGTTTTTT. Translated: CASSLGGQGKGELFF.

This sequence joins TRBV5-6 and TRBJ2-7; D unclear. Deletions cut 4 bases from V and 4 bases from J, with 24 bases between. This CDR3 comprises 17 residues. Germline V CDR1 and CDR2: SGHDT, YYEEEE. CDR3 nucleotides: TGTGCCAGCAGCCCCTCTGTCGCGGCTCAGGCCTTATACGAGCAGTACTTC. The encoded protein is CASSPSVAAQALYEQYF.

About this clone: Germline and junction disagree at one end, which may indicate a read error. This chain connects TRBV19 to TRBJ1-6; D not certain. Germline V gene lookup returns CDR1 LNHDA and CDR2 SQIVND (reference sequence). The CDR3 is 14 amino acids. The CDR3: CASSMGIYNSSLHF. For the CDR3, the DNA is TGTGCCAGTAGTATGGGGATCTATAATTCATCCCTCCACTTT. The entire variable domain, with the rest obtained from reference TRBV19 and TRBJ1-6, is as follows: DGGITQSPKYLFRKEGQNVTLSCEQNLNHDAMYWYRQDPGQGLRLIYYSQIVNDFQKGDIAEGYSVSREKKESFPLTVTSAQKNPTAFYLCASSMGIYNSSLHFGNGTRLTVT.

V and J are TRBV2 and TRBJ1-2; 8 bases match TRBD1. CDR1 is SNHLY and CDR2 is FYNNEI in the germline V gene. This CDR3 contains 14 residues. J was trimmed by 2 bases and V by 1 base; bases with no gene match: 0. CDR3 region: CASSEGTGNYGYTF. The CDR3 region has the DNA TGTGCCAGCAGTGAAGGGACAGGGAACTATGGCTACACCTTC.

As concerns this clone: The junction departs from the called germline gene at one end, perhaps through a read error. This chain links TRBV7-9 with TRBJ2-6, with a possible D match to TRBD1 (5 bases). CDR1 and CDR2 (germline): SEHNR, FQNEAQ (reference sequence). The length of the CDR3 is 16 residues. CDR3 DNA sequence: TGTGCCAGCACCCGGGCCACAGCTAGTGGGGCCAATGTCCTGACTTTC. This gives the protein CASTRATASGANVLTF.

This rearrangement joins TRBV5-1 to TRBJ2-6, with D unclear. Germline CDR1 reads SGHRS; CDR2 reads YFSETQ. The CDR3 consists of 14 residues. V was cut by 4 bases and J by 4 bases, with 9 bases left in between. CDR3 amino acids: CASSPKGGANVLTF. CDR3 nucleotide sequence: TGCGCCAGCAGCCCGAAGGGCGGGGCCAACGTCCTGACTTTC. Full variable domain (outside the CDR3, taken from reference TRBV5-1 and TRBJ2-6): KAGVTQTPRYLIKTRGQQVTLSCSPISGHRSVSWYQQTPGQGLQFLFEYFSETQRNKGNFPGRFSGRQFSNSRSEMNVSTLELGDSALYLCASSPKGGANVLTFGAGSRLTVL.

This clone was observed a handful of times. This CDR3 reads CASSFTGGNQPQHF. In nucleotides, the CDR3 is TGTGCCAGCAGCTTTACAGGGGGTAATCAGCCCCAGCATTTT. The chain joins TRBV7-2 to TRBJ1-5; TRBD1 agrees at 8 bases. CDR1 and CDR2 from the germline V gene are SGHTA and FQGNSA. V trimming: 3 bases; J trimming: 4 bases; junction bases outside the gene matches: 2. This CDR3 has 14 amino acids. The whole variable domain, filled in from reference TRBV7-2 and TRBJ1-5, reads GAGVSQSPSNKVTEKGKDVELRCDPISGHTALYWYRQSLGQGLEFLIYFQGNSAPDKSGLPSDRFSAERTGGSVSTLTIQRTQQEDSAVYLCASSFTGGNQPQHFGDGTRLSIL.

This clone was seen more than once but under ten times. The CDR3 bases are TGTGCCAGCAGCTTAGCAGATACGCAGTATTTT. Protein sequence: CASSLADTQYF. The V gene is TRBV7-8, the J gene TRBJ2-3; no clear D. With 0 bases removed from V and 5 bases from J, the gap between germline ends came to 0 bases. The germline CDR1 and CDR2 sequences are SGHVS and FQNEAQ. The CDR3 length is 11 residues.

V and J are TRBV6-1 and TRBJ1-4; TRBD1 is a possible D gene (6 bases). This CDR3 contains 11 residues. The germline V gene has CDR1 MNHNS and CDR2 SASEGT. Trimming cost V 8 bases and J 14 bases, with 15 bases left between them. The CDR3 nucleotides read TGTGCCAGCTCAGGGGCCGGGGGGCTGTTTTTT. It translates to CASSGAGGLFF.

This chain joins TRBV19 and TRBJ2-3; no clear D gene. V lost 5 bases, J lost 7 bases, and 4 bases lay in between. Germline CDR1 reads LNHDA; CDR2 reads SQIVND (reference sequence). There are 10 residues in the CDR3. The CDR3 DNA reads as TGTGCCAGTAGTGGCAATACGCAGTATTTT. Its translation: CASSGNTQYF.